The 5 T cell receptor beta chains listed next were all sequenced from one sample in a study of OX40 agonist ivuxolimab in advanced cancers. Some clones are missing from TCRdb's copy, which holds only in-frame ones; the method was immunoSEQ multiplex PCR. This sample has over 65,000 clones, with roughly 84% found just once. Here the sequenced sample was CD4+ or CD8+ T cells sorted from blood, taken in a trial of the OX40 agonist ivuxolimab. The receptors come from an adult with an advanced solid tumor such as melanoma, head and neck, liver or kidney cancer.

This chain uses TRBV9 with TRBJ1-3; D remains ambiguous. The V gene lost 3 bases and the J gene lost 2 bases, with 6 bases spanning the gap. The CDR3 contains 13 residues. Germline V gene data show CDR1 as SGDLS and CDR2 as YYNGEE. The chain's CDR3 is CASSGAPGNTIYF. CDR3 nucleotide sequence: TGTGCCAGCAGCGGAGCTCCTGGAAACACCATATATTTT. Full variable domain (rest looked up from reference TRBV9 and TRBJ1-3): DSGVTQTPKHLITATGQRVTLRCSPRSGDLSVYWYQQSLDQGLQFLIQYYNGEERAKGNILERFSAQQFPDLHSELNLSSLELGDSALYFCASSGAPGNTIYFGEGSWLTVV.

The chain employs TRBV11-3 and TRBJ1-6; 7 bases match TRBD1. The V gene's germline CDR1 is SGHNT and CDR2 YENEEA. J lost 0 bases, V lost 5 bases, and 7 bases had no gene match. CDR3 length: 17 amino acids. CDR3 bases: TGTGCCAGCAGCCTCGGACAGGTCGGCTCCTATAATTCACCCCTCCACTTT. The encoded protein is CASSLGQVGSYNSPLHF.

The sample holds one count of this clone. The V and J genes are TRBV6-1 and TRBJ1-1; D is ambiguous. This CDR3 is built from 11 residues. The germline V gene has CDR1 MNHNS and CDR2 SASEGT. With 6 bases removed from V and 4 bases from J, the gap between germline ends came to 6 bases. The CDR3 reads CASRQGTEAFF. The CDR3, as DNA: TGTGCCAGCAGGCAAGGCACTGAAGCTTTCTTT.

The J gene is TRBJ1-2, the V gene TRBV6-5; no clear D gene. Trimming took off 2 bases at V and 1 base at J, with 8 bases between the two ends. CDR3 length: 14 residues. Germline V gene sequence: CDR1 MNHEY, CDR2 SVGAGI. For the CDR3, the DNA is TGTGCCAGCAGTTACGGGAATGGTAACTATGGCTACACCTTC. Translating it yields CASSYGNGNYGYTF.

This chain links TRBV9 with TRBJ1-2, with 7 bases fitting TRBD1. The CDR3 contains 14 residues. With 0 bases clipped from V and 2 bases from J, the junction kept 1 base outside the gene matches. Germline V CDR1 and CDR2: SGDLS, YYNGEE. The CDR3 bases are TGTGCCAGCAGCGTAGGGACAGGCAACTATGGCTACACCTTC. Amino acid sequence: CASSVGTGNYGYTF. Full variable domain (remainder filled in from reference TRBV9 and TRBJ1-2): DSGVTQTPKHLITATGQRVTLRCSPRSGDLSVYWYQQSLDQGLQFLIQYYNGEERAKGNILERFSAQQFPDLHSELNLSSLELGDSALYFCASSVGTGNYGYTFGSGTRLTVV.